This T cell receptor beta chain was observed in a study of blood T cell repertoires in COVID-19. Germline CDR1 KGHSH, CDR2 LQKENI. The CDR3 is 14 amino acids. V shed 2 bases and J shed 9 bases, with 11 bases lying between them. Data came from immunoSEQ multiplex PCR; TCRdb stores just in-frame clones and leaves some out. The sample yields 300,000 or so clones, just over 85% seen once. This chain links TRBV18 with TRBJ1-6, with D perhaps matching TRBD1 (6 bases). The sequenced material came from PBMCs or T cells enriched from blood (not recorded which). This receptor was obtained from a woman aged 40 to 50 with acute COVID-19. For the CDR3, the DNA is TGTGCCAGCTCACCAGGGGGCGCAGGTTCACCCCTCCACTTT. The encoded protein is CASSPGGAGSPLHF.